This T cell receptor (beta chain) was identified in a study of regulatory T cells in long-lasting Graves disease. There are many counts of this clonotype. Its target is not known. Building of the TCR beta libraries involved iRepertoire HTBI primers and Arm-PCR of CDR3 regions. TCRdb reprocessed the multiplex PCR reads with MiXCR, giving one entry per CDR3 protein. This table holds about 660,000 distinct CDR3 sequences, about 32% found once. CDR3 length equals 15 residues. The V segment lost 5 bases and the J segment 5 bases; nucleotides outside the gene matches: 10. Whole-study results and caveats: Persistent disease showed a preference for TRBV28, TRBJ1-2 and TRBJ2-5.

As for time point: persistent/refractory GD, antithyroid drugs over 5 years with positive TRAb. PBMCs provided the RNA from which the TCR library was made. The rearrangement links TRBV12-3 or TRBV12-4 to TRBJ1-1; TRBD1 agrees at 8 bases. This sequence originates from a female donor with Graves disease. The material sequenced was peripheral blood mononuclear cells (PBMCs), taken when the disease was refractory, from a patient treated with antithyroid drugs. The CDR3 bases are TGTGCCAGCAGTCTTTTCAGGGGGCGAGAGACTGAAGCTTTCTTT. This gives the protein CASSLFRGRETEAFF.